This TCR beta chain was identified during a study of long-term antiretroviral therapy in people with HIV. General study findings and limits: Whichever time point was examined, clones expanded before ART dominated the repertoire. The ART regimens used between about 2003 and 2018 may be less effective than current ones. CDR3 length ranges were narrower in HIV repertoires than in controls.

CDR1 KGHSH and CDR2 LQKENI come from the germline V gene. This CDR3 spans 12 amino acids. V shed 5 bases and J shed 8 bases, with 10 bases lying between them. On this clone itself: The antigen is undetermined.

Survey level was the resolution at which the v3.0 immunoSEQ assay ran. Sequencing used immunoSEQ multiplex PCR; TCRdb keeps in-frame clones, though not all of them. The table lists about 20,000 clones, approximately 88% of them singletons. The TCR comes from a woman aged 40 to 49 with HIV. Source: unsorted PBMCs, taken 1.2 years after starting antiretroviral therapy. The genes are TRBV18 and TRBJ2-1, with D unresolved. The CDR3 is CASSILRDEQFF. In DNA form, the CDR3 reads TGTGCCAGCTCAATATTAAGGGATGAGCAGTTCTTC.